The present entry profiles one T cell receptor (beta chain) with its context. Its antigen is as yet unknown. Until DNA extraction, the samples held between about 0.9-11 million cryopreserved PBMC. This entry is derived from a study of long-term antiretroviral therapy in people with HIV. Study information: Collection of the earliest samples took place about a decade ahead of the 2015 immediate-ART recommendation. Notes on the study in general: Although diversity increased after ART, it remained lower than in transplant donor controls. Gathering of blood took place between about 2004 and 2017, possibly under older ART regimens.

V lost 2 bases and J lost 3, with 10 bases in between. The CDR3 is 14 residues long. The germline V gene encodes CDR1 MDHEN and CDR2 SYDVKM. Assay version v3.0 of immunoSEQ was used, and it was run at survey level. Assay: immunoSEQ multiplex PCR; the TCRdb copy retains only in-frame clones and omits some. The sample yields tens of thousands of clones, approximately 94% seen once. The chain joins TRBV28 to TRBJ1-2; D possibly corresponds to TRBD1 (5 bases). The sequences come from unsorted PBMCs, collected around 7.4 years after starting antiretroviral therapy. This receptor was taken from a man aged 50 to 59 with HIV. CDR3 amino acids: CASSLVGGDYGYTF. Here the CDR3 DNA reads TGTGCCAGCAGTTTAGTCGGAGGGGACTATGGCTACACCTTC.